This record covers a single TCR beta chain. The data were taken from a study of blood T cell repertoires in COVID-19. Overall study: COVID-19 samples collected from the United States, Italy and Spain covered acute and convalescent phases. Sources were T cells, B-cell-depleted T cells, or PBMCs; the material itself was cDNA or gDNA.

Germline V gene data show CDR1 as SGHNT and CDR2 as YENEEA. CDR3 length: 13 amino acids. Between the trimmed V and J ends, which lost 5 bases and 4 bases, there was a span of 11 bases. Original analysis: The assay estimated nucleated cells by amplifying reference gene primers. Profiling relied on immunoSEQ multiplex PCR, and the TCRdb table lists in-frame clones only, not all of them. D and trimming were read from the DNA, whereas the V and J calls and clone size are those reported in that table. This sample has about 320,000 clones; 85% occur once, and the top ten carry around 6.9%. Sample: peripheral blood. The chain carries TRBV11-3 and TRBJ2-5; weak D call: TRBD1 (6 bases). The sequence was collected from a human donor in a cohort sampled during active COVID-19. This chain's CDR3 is CASSRGHLETQYF. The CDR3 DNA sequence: TGTGCCAGCAGCCGGGGACATTTAGAGACCCAGTACTTC.